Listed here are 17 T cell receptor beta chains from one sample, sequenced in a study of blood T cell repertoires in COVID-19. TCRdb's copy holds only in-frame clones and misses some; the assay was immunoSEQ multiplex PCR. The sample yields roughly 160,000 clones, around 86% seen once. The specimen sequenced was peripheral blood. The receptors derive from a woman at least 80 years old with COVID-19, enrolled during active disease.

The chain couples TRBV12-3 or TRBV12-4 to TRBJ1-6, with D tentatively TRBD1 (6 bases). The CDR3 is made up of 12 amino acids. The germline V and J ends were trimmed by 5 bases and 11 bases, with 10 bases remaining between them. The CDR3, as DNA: TGTGCCAGCAGTCCAGACAGGCCACCCCTCCACTTT. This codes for CASSPDRPPLHF.

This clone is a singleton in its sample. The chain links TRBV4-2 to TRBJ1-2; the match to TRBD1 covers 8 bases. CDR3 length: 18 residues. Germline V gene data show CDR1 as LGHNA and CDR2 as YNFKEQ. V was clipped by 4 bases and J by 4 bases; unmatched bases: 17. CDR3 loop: CASSRIQGEGVGIYGYTF. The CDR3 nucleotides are TGTGCCAGCAGCCGTATACAGGGGGAAGGGGTTGGGATCTATGGCTACACCTTC.

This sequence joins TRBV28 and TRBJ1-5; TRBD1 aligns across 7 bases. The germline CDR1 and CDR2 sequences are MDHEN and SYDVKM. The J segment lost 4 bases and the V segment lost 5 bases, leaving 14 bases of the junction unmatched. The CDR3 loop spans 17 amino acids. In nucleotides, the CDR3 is TGTGCCAGCAGTCCAAGGGACAGACTCGGGCCAAATCAGCCCCAGCATTTT. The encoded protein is CASSPRDRLGPNQPQHF.

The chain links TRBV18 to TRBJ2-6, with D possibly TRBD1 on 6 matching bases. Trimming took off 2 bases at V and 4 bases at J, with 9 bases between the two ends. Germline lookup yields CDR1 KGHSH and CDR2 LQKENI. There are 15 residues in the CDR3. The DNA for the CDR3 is TGTGCCAGCTCACCAGGACAGTTAGGGGCCAACGTCCTGACTTTC. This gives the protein CASSPGQLGANVLTF.

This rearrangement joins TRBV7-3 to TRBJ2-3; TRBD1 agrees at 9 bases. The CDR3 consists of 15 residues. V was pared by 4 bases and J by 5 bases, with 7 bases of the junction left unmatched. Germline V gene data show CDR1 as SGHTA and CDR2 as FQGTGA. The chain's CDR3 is CASSSQGAPLDTQYF. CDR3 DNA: TGTGCCAGCAGCTCACAGGGGGCCCCATTAGATACGCAGTATTTT.

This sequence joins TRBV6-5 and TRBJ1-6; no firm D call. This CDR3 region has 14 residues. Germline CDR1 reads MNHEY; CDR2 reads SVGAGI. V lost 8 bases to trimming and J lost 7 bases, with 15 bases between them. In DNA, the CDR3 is TGTGCCAGCGACCGTGGCGGTTTAAATTCACCCCTCCACTTT. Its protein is CASDRGGLNSPLHF.

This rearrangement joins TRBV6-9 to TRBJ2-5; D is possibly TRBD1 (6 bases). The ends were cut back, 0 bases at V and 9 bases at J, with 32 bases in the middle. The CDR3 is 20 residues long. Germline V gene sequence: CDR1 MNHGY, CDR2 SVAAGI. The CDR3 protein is CASSYSPDRDNRRLTAAQYF. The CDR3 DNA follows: TGTGCCAGCAGTTATTCCCCGGACAGAGACAACCGACGCCTTACGGCGGCCCAGTACTTC.

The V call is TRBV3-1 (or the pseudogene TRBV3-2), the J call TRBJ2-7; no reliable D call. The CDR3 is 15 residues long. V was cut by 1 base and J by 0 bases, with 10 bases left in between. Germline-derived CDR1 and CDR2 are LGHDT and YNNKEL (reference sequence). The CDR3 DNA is TGTGCCAGCAGCCAAGGGGCACTGAGCTCCTACGAGCAGTACTTC. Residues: CASSQGALSSYEQYF.

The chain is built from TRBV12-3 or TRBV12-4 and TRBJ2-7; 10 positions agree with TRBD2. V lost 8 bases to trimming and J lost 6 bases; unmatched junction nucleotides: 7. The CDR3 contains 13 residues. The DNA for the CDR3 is TGTGCCAGCCTCCTAGCGGGAGCTTCCGAGCAGTACTTC. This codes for CASLLAGASEQYF.

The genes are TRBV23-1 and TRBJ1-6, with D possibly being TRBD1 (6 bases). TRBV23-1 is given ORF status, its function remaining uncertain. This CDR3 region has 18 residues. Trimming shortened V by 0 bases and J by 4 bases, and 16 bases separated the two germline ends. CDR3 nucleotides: TGCGCCAGCAGTCAATCGTACAGGACAGTTGATTATAATTCACCCCTCCACTTT. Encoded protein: CASSQSYRTVDYNSPLHF.

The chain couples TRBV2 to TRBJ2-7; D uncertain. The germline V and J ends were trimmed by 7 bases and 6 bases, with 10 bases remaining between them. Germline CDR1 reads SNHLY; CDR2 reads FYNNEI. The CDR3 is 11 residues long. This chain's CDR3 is CASIITGEQYF. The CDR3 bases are TGTGCCAGCATAATTACGGGCGAGCAGTACTTC. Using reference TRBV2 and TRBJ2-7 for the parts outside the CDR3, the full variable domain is EPEVTQTPSHQVTQMGQEVILRCVPISNHLYFYWYRQILGQKVEFLVSFYNNEISEKSEIFDDQFSVERPDGSNFTLKIRSTKLEDSAMYFCASIITGEQYFGPGTRLTVT.

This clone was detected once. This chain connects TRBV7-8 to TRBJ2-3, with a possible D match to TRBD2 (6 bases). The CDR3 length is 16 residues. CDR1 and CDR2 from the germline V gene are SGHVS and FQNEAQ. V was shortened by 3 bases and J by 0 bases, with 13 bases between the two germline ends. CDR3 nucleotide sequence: TGTGCCAGCAGCTTCGATGGAGGGACTAGCACAGATACGCAGTATTTT. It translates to CASSFDGGTSTDTQYF.

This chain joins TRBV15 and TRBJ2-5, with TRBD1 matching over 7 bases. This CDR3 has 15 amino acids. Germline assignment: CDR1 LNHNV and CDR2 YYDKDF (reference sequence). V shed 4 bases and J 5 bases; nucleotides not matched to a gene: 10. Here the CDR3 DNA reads TGTGCCACCAGCATTCGGACAGGTTACGGTGAGACCCAGTACTTC. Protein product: CATSIRTGYGETQYF.

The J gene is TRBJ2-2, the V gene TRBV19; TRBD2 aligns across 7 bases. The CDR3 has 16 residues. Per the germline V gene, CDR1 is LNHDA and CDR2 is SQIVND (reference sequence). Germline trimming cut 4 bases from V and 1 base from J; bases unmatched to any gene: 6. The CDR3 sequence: CASSTSRGRNTGELFF. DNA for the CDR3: TGTGCCAGTAGTACTTCTCGCGGGAGGAACACCGGGGAGCTGTTTTTT.

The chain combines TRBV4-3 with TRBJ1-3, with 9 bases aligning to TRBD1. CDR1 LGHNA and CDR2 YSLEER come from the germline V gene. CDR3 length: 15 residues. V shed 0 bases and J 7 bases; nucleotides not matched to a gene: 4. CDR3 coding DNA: TGCGCCAGCAGCCAAGATCAGGACAGGGGTAACACCATATATTTT. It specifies CASSQDQDRGNTIYF.

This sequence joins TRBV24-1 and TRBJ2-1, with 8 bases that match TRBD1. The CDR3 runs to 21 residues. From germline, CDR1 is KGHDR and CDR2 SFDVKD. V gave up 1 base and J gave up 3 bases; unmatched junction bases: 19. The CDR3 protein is CATSDFQGAIYCLPFYNEQFF. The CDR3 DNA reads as TGTGCCACCAGTGATTTCCAGGGGGCAATTTATTGCCTCCCTTTCTACAATGAGCAGTTCTTC.

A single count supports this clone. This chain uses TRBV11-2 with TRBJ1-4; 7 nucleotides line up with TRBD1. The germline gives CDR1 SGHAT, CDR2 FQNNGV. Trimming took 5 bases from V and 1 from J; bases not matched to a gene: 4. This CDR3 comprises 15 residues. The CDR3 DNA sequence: TGTGCCAGCAGCCCGGGGGACAGAACTAATGAAAAACTGTTTTTT. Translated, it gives CASSPGDRTNEKLFF.